One and the same sample provided the 12 T cell receptor beta chains below, sequenced in a study of Ad26.COV2.S vaccination and SARS-CoV-2 variants. Treatment given: around 19 received Ad26.COV2.S at low or high dose, single or two shots; about 5 received placebo; per-sample allocation not given. Samples were taken on day 63 after the first vaccine or placebo injection. Using immunoSEQ multiplex PCR, the repertoire was profiled, and TCRdb retains in-frame clones only, with some absent. The data contain almost 400,000 clones, 89% of them singletons. Specimen: peripheral blood, collected in a trial of Ad26.COV2.S vaccine versus placebo. The receptors come from a person aged 18-65 years who received the Ad26.COV2.S COVID-19 vaccine or a placebo.

The chain links TRBV7-2 to TRBJ2-5; TRBD2 might be the D (6 bases). The CDR3 loop spans 15 amino acids. The germline V gene has CDR1 SGHTA and CDR2 FQGNSA. V lost 1 base to trimming and J lost 3 bases, with 12 bases between them. The CDR3 is CASSLDMSGEETQYF. The CDR3 DNA follows: TGTGCCAGCAGCTTAGACATGTCGGGAGAAGAGACCCAGTACTTC.

The chain recombines TRBV5-5 with TRBJ2-1; 8 bases are shared with TRBD2. Trimming took 4 bases from V and 2 from J; bases not matched to a gene: 5. Per the germline V gene, CDR1 is SGHKS and CDR2 is YYEKEE (reference sequence). The CDR3 is 15 residues long. CDR3 protein: CASSHGRAAYNEQFF. CDR3 coding DNA: TGTGCCAGCAGCCACGGGAGGGCCGCCTACAATGAGCAGTTCTTC.

V is TRBV6-5 and J is TRBJ2-6, with 8 bases lining up with TRBD1. CDR1 and CDR2 (germline): MNHEY, SVGAGI. This CDR3 has 15 amino acids. The ends lost 6 bases at V and 1 base at J; junction bases unmatched: 2. CDR3 loop: CASSRTGSGANVLTF. Written as DNA, the CDR3 is TGTGCCAGCAGCCGGACAGGGTCTGGGGCCAACGTCCTGACTTTC.

The CDR3 loop reads CASSRFTLRNYGYTF. CDR3 DNA sequence: TGTGCCAGCAGCCGGTTCACTCTCCGAAACTATGGCTACACCTTC. The chain employs TRBV3-1 (or the pseudogene TRBV3-2) and TRBJ1-2, with D unresolved. V was trimmed by 4 bases and J by 2 bases, leaving 14 bases between them. The CDR3 extends over 15 amino acids. In germline, CDR1 is LGHDT, CDR2 YNNKEL (reference sequence).

The chain joins TRBV4-2 to TRBJ2-2, with D unresolved. Germline V gene data show CDR1 as LGHNA and CDR2 as YNFKEQ. V dropped 1 base and J dropped 3 bases, with 9 bases sitting between them. The CDR3 consists of 15 residues. The DNA for the CDR3 is TGTGCCAGCAGCCAAGTAAGGATATACACCGGGGAGCTGTTTTTT. This translates into CASSQVRIYTGELFF.

J is TRBJ1-1 and V is TRBV7-2, with TRBD1 identical over 8 bases. The CDR3 is 14 residues long. Germline lookup yields CDR1 SGHTA and CDR2 FQGNSA. V gave up 5 bases and J gave up 11 bases; unmatched junction bases: 13. The CDR3: CASSPIERRQGAFF. The CDR3 nucleotides read TGTGCCAGCAGCCCGATCGAAAGACGACAGGGGGCTTTCTTT.

In DNA form, the CDR3 reads TGTGCCAGCAGTTTAGGGGTCACCCTTGTCCCGGGACAGGTACGGGTGTGGGATACGCAGTATTTT. As protein: CASSLGVTLVPGQVRVWDTQYF. This chain connects TRBV28 to TRBJ2-3; 8 nucleotides match TRBD1. The CDR3 has 22 residues. The ends lost 2 bases at V and 6 bases at J; junction bases unmatched: 28. Germline lookup yields CDR1 MDHEN and CDR2 SYDVKM.

The chain has TRBV10-3 and TRBJ1-2; the match to TRBD1 covers 8 bases. The CDR3 runs 12 residues. Germline V lookup: CDR1 ENHRY, CDR2 SYGVKD. With 10 bases clipped from V and 6 bases from J, the junction kept 7 bases outside the gene matches. CDR3 amino acids: CATRGQRNGYTF. The CDR3 bases are TGTGCCACCAGGGGGCAGCGGAATGGCTACACCTTC.

This chain joins TRBV2 and TRBJ2-2, with 12 bases matching TRBD1. This CDR3 contains 15 residues. From germline, CDR1 is SNHLY and CDR2 FYNNEI. Trimming took 4 bases from V and 6 from J; bases not matched to a gene: 3. This CDR3 is CASSGDRGLAGELFF. In DNA form, the CDR3 reads TGTGCCAGCAGTGGGGACAGGGGGCTAGCCGGGGAGCTGTTTTTT.

The chain combines TRBV19 with TRBJ2-1; 11 nucleotides match TRBD2. The germline gives CDR1 LNHDA, CDR2 SQIVND (reference sequence). The length of the CDR3 is 14 residues. V lost 8 bases and J lost 7; bases outside the gene matches: 7. The chain's CDR3 is CASCWLAGGNEQFF. The CDR3, as DNA: TGTGCCAGTTGTTGGCTAGCGGGAGGTAATGAGCAGTTCTTC.

V and J are TRBV4-1 and TRBJ2-4; 7 bases map to TRBD2. The length of the CDR3 is 16 residues. CDR1 MGHRA and CDR2 YSYEKL come from the germline V gene. With V trimmed by 4 bases and J by 0 bases, 6 bases remained unmatched. The CDR3 region is CASSPGGVLAKNIQYF. The CDR3, as DNA: TGCGCCAGCAGCCCGGGAGGAGTTCTAGCCAAAAACATTCAGTACTTC.

In the case of this clone: A read error may produce the germline difference seen at one junction end. The CDR3 region has the DNA TGCGGTCTTTCCGGGACAGGGGTAGGAATTGAGCAGTTCTTC. Translated, it gives CGLSGTGVGIEQFF. The J gene is TRBJ2-1, the V gene TRBV30; TRBD1 matches at 10 bases. The CDR3 has 14 amino acids. The germline CDR1 and CDR2 sequences are GTSNPN and SVGIG (reference sequence).